These 21 T cell receptor beta chains originate from one sample sequenced in a study of human T cells and chemical hapten exposure. TCRdb independently ran MiXCR on the RACE reads; one entry per CDR3 protein. The data show around 380,000 distinct CDR3 sequences, about 4.4% seen once. Specified time point: patch test 1, 2 weeks after DPC sensitization. Specified treatment: therapeutic diphenylcyclopropenone sensitization with weekly scalp DPC. Sequenced material: whole blood, taken in connection with sensitization to the hapten diphenylcyclopropenone (DPC). The receptors come from a woman aged 50 to 65 with alopecia areata. Some clones in this sample may be carry-over from other donors' samples.

This clonotype was detected many times. V is TRBV29-1 and J is TRBJ2-1, with D possibly being TRBD1 (6 bases). V was cut by 0 bases and J by 7 bases, with 7 bases left in between. This CDR3 contains 12 residues. Germline assignment: CDR1 SQVTM and CDR2 ANQGSEA. In DNA form, the CDR3 reads TGCAGCGTTGAAGAAGGGGGTAATGAGCAGTTCTTC. This gives the protein CSVEEGGNEQFF.

The sample holds many counts of this clonotype. The chain recombines TRBV7-2 with TRBJ2-7; D remains ambiguous. This CDR3 contains 12 residues. Between the trimmed V and J ends, which lost 4 bases and 10 bases, there was a span of 14 bases. Per the germline V gene, CDR1 is SGHTA and CDR2 is FQGNSA. The CDR3 region has the DNA TGTGCCAGCAGCTCCACACTTGGGCCCCAGTACTTC. This codes for CASSSTLGPQYF.

This clonotype was picked up many times. The chain links TRBV11-2 to TRBJ2-1; no clear D. CDR1 and CDR2 (germline): SGHAT, FQNNGV. This CDR3 contains 16 residues. V lost 0 bases to trimming and J lost 2 bases, with 11 bases between them. CDR3: CASSLDNIVTYNEQFF. CDR3 DNA: TGTGCCAGCAGCTTAGATAATATTGTCACCTACAATGAGCAGTTCTTC.

This clonotype was recorded at least ten times. The genes are TRBV12-3 or TRBV12-4 and TRBJ2-3; the match to TRBD2 covers 7 bases. The CDR3 is 14 residues long. Germline trimming cut 2 bases from V and 3 bases from J; bases unmatched to any gene: 2. Here the CDR3 DNA reads TGTGCCAGCAGTTTACCAGCGGGGACAGATACGCAGTATTTT. Translated: CASSLPAGTDTQYF.

This clonotype occurred many times. This chain joins TRBV29-1 and TRBJ2-7; 8 bases are shared with TRBD1. Germline trimming cut 3 bases from V and 7 bases from J; bases unmatched to any gene: 14. The CDR3 is made up of 15 amino acids. CDR1 SQVTM and CDR2 ANQGSEA come from the germline V gene. The CDR3 protein is CSVEGPTGGYEEQYF. CDR3 bases: TGCAGCGTTGAGGGACCCACAGGGGGTTACGAGGAGCAGTACTTC.

The table lists this clonotype with a few counts. This rearrangement joins TRBV28 to TRBJ2-2, with TRBD2 as a possible D gene (6 bases). Trimming pared 6 bases from V and 3 bases from J, leaving 8 bases between. The CDR3 has 13 amino acids. Germline loops: CDR1 MDHEN, CDR2 SYDVKM. The DNA of the CDR3 is TGTGCCAGCAGAAGGAGGGACACCGGGGAGCTGTTTTTT. Translated, it gives CASRRRDTGELFF.

This clonotype was recorded at least ten times. J is TRBJ1-1 and V is TRBV29-1, with D perhaps matching TRBD1 (5 bases). The CDR3 consists of 13 residues. Germline values: CDR1 SQVTM, CDR2 ANQGSEA. V lost 1 base and J lost 4, with 10 bases in between. The CDR3 DNA is TGCAGCGTTGAAGGTTCAAGGGGCACTGAAGCTTTCTTT. It translates to CSVEGSRGTEAFF. Based on the CDR3 plus reference TRBV29-1 and TRBJ1-1, the full variable domain is SAVISQKPSRDICQRGTSLTIQCQVDSQVTMMFWYRQQPGQSLTLIATANQGSEATYESGFVIDKFPISRPNLTFSTLTVSNMSPEDSSIYLCSVEGSRGTEAFFGQGTRLTVV.

This clonotype was picked up many times. The chain has TRBV7-8 and TRBJ2-3; D perhaps matches TRBD2 (7 bases). Germline V CDR1 and CDR2: SGHVS, FQNEAQ. V lost 3 bases and J 4 bases, leaving 14 bases between the germline ends. CDR3 size: 15 residues. For the CDR3, the DNA is TGTGCCAGCAGCTTGAGGGGGGGCGTAGCAGATACGCAGTATTTT. Translated, it gives CASSLRGGVADTQYF.

This clonotype was seen only a few times. The V call is TRBV29-1, the J call TRBJ1-1; a possible D gene is TRBD1 (6 bases). CDR3 length: 14 residues. V lost 7 bases and J lost 4, with 19 bases in between. Germline-derived CDR1 and CDR2 are SQVTM and ANQGSEA. CDR3 nucleotides: TGCAGCGGGACGGTCGGGGGCCAGGGCACTGAAGCTTTCTTT. Encoded protein: CSGTVGGQGTEAFF.

Ten or more counts support this clonotype. This chain joins TRBV19 and TRBJ1-1; D not resolved. V dropped 7 bases and J dropped 1 base, with 7 bases sitting between them. The CDR3 covers 12 residues. CDR1 LNHDA and CDR2 SQIVND come from the germline V gene (reference sequence). CDR3 sequence reads: CASMIGNTEAFF. DNA for the CDR3: TGTGCCAGTATGATAGGGAACACTGAAGCTTTCTTT.

This rearrangement joins TRBV28 to TRBJ2-7; 8 positions match TRBD2. Germline CDR1 reads MDHEN; CDR2 reads SYDVKM. With 8 bases clipped from V and 0 bases from J, the junction kept 6 bases outside the gene matches. The CDR3 has 14 amino acids. The CDR3 region is CASRGGTVSYEQYF. CDR3 nucleotides: TGTGCCAGCCGGGGGGGGACTGTCTCCTACGAGCAGTACTTC. Filled out from reference TRBV28 and TRBJ2-7, the complete variable domain reads DVKVTQSSRYLVKRTGEKVFLECVQDMDHENMFWYRQDPGLGLRLIYFSYDVKMKEKGDIPEGYSVSREKKERFSLILESASTNQTSMYLCASRGGTVSYEQYFGPGTRLTVT.

The rearrangement joins TRBV4-2 to TRBJ2-7; possibly TRBD2 for D (5 bases). V was shortened by 0 bases and J by 6 bases, with 12 bases between the two germline ends. The CDR3 length is 14 residues. CDR1 and CDR2 from the germline V gene are LGHNA and YNFKEQ. The CDR3 loop is CASSQDSTGFEQYF. In nucleotides, the CDR3 is TGTGCCAGCAGCCAAGACTCCACGGGGTTCGAGCAGTACTTC.

Ten or more counts support this clonotype. V is TRBV6-5 and J is TRBJ2-7; D is perhaps TRBD1 (6 bases). Germline assignment: CDR1 MNHEY and CDR2 SVGAGI. The length of the CDR3 is 16 residues. With 1 base removed from V and 5 bases from J, the gap between germline ends came to 18 bases. CDR3 protein: CASSYLTGPRSHEQYF. CDR3 DNA: TGTGCCAGCAGTTACTTGACAGGCCCGAGGAGCCACGAGCAGTACTTC.

This clonotype has at least ten counts. This rearrangement joins TRBV4-2 to TRBJ2-7, with D perhaps assigned TRBD1 or TRBD2 (6 bases each). The V end lost 0 bases, the J end lost 2 bases, and 11 bases lay between the germline ends. Looked up from germline, CDR1 is LGHNA and CDR2 is YNFKEQ. The CDR3 is 15 amino acids. CDR3 sequence reads: CASSQEKGGPYEQYF. The CDR3 DNA is TGTGCCAGCAGCCAAGAGAAGGGGGGACCCTACGAGCAGTACTTC.

This clonotype has ten or more counts. CDR3 coding DNA: TGTGCCAGCTCGGTCGACAGTTTAGTAAATGAAAAACTGTTTTTT. Its translation: CASSVDSLVNEKLFF. V is TRBV18 and J is TRBJ1-4; D might be TRBD1 (5 bases). Trimming stripped 6 bases from V and 5 bases from J, with 16 bases between. Germline CDR1 and CDR2: KGHSH and LQKENI. This CDR3 has 15 amino acids. The full variable domain, in which reference TRBV18 and TRBJ1-4 provide the parts outside the CDR3, is NAGVMQNPRHLVRRRGQEARLRCSPMKGHSHVYWYRQLPEEGLKFMVYLQKENIIDESGMPKERFSAEFPKEGPSILRIQQVVRGDSAAYFCASSVDSLVNEKLFFGSGTQLSVL.

The genes are TRBV4-1 and TRBJ2-4; 7 bases line up with TRBD1. V lost 0 bases and J lost 8; bases outside the gene matches: 7. CDR3 length: 15 amino acids. CDR1 MGHRA and CDR2 YSYEKL come from the germline V gene. The CDR3: CASSQEQTGWDIQYF. The DNA of the CDR3 is TGCGCCAGCAGCCAAGAACAGACAGGGTGGGACATTCAGTACTTC.

This clonotype was seen many times. The rearrangement links TRBV30 to TRBJ2-3; D may match TRBD1 or TRBD2 (5 bases each). The CDR3 spans 15 residues. CDR1 and CDR2 from the germline V gene are GTSNPN and SVGIG (reference sequence). V lost 4 bases to trimming and J lost 1 base, with 15 bases between them. DNA for the CDR3: TGTGCCTGGAATCGGGGCGGAGATGGCACAGATACGCAGTATTTT. This encodes CAWNRGGDGTDTQYF.

This clonotype was seen only a few times. The chain joins TRBV14 to TRBJ2-1; D not certain. The V end lost 5 bases, the J end lost 5 bases, and 4 bases lay between the germline ends. The CDR3 has 11 amino acids. Germline assignment: CDR1 SGHDN and CDR2 FVKESK. CDR3 protein: CASSYNNEQFF. CDR3 DNA sequence: TGTGCCAGCAGCTACAACAATGAGCAGTTCTTC.

V and J are TRBV3-1 and TRBJ2-2; D remains unclear. V lost 0 bases and J lost 10, with 9 bases in between. The germline gives CDR1 LGHDT, CDR2 YNNKEL (reference sequence). The length of the CDR3 is 13 residues. As DNA, the CDR3 is TGTGCCAGCAGCCAAGATGACCGGGCGGAGCTGTTTTTT. Translated, it gives CASSQDDRAELFF. Using reference TRBV3-1 and TRBJ2-2 for the parts outside the CDR3, the full variable domain is DTAVSQTPKYLVTQMGNDKSIKCEQNLGHDTMYWYKQDSKKFLKIMFSYNNKELIINETVPNRFSPKSPDKAHLNLHINSLELGDSAVYFCASSQDDRAELFFGEGSRLTVL.

This clonotype occurred many times. The chain couples TRBV7-2 to TRBJ1-1; D is perhaps TRBD1 (6 bases). The V gene's germline CDR1 is SGHTA and CDR2 FQGNSA. The CDR3 spans 14 residues. V lost 6 bases to trimming and J lost 1 base, with 12 bases between them. CDR3 in DNA: TGTGCCAGCAGTTTGGGCAGGGGGAACACTGAAGCTTTCTTT. This translates into CASSLGRGNTEAFF.

This chain joins TRBV6-5 and TRBJ1-2; D unclear. The CDR3 is 11 amino acids. Germline assignment: CDR1 MNHEY and CDR2 SVGAGI. The germline V and J ends were trimmed by 2 bases and 9 bases, with 7 bases remaining between them. DNA for the CDR3: TGTGCCAGCAGTTACGGTATGAGCTACACCTTC. The encoded protein is CASSYGMSYTF.